Below, 8 T cell receptor beta chains from the same sample are listed, as sequenced in a study of T cells after yellow fever vaccination. TCRdb re-derived calls from the 5' RACE reads in MiXCR, one entry per CDR3 protein. This repertoire shows roughly 99,000 distinct CDR3 sequences, roughly 6% found once; its top ten account for about 41%. The material sequenced was CD8+ T cells sorted from PBMCs, taken 10 days after the yellow fever booster vaccination. The origin of the receptors is a young man who received the YFV17D yellow fever vaccine.

The sample holds a few counts of this clonotype. The CDR3 spells CASSSRQSDYNEQFF. CDR3 coding DNA: TGTGCCAGCAGCTCTCGACAAAGCGACTACAATGAGCAGTTCTTC. The chain is built from TRBV11-3 and TRBJ2-1, with D uncertain. The CDR3 extends over 15 amino acids. V dropped 4 bases and J dropped 3 bases, with 13 bases sitting between them. Looked up from germline, CDR1 is SGHNT and CDR2 is YENEEA.

This clonotype was picked up many times. CDR3 loop: CASSPAAPIGDTQYF. The CDR3 nucleotides read TGTGCCAGCAGCCCGGCAGCCCCGATTGGGGATACGCAGTATTTT. V gene TRBV3-1 combines with J gene TRBJ2-3; D ambiguous. Germline V CDR1 and CDR2: LGHDT, YNNKEL (reference sequence). The length of the CDR3 is 15 residues. Trimming took 4 bases from V and 6 from J, leaving 17 bases between them.

This clonotype has more than one count but fewer than ten. The chain joins TRBV12-3 or TRBV12-4 to TRBJ1-1; no clear D. This CDR3 is 13 amino acids long. Trimming took off 4 bases at V and 1 base at J, with 7 bases between the two ends. The CDR3: CASSSSTNTEAFF. CDR3 nucleotides: TGTGCCAGCAGTTCAAGTACGAACACTGAAGCTTTCTTT.

The chain links TRBV7-2 to TRBJ2-3, with D hard to call. V lost 1 base and J 7 bases, leaving 12 bases between the germline ends. CDR1 SGHTA and CDR2 FQGNSA come from the germline V gene. This CDR3 region has 14 residues. The DNA for the CDR3 is TGTGCCAGCAGCTTAGGAGTGGAAGGGAATACGCAGTATTTT. This codes for CASSLGVEGNTQYF.

This clonotype was recorded a few times. V gene TRBV2 combines with J gene TRBJ1-5, with a tentative D call TRBD1 (6 bases). V was trimmed by 5 bases and J by 7 bases, leaving 15 bases between them. CDR1 is SNHLY, CDR2 FYNNEI, per germline. CDR3 length: 14 residues. The DNA for the CDR3 is TGTGCCAGCAGTCGTGGGGCAGGGGAGCAGCCCCAGCATTTT. Translated, it gives CASSRGAGEQPQHF. Using reference TRBV2 and TRBJ1-5 for the parts outside the CDR3, the full variable domain is EPEVTQTPSHQVTQMGQEVILRCVPISNHLYFYWYRQILGQKVEFLVSFYNNEISEKSEIFDDQFSVERPDGSNFTLKIRSTKLEDSAMYFCASSRGAGEQPQHFGDGTRLSIL.

This sequence joins TRBV7-9 and TRBJ1-1, with D possibly being TRBD1 (6 bases). Germline V gives CDR1 SEHNR, CDR2 FQNEAQ (reference sequence). The CDR3 has 14 residues. V was cut by 4 bases and J by 1 base, with 10 bases left in between. DNA of the CDR3: TGTGCCAGCAGCTCGGGGGGCTGGAACACTGAAGCTTTCTTT. It translates to CASSSGGWNTEAFF.

CDR3 in amino acids: CASSQQFVGVGSNQPQHF. The CDR3 DNA follows: TGTGCCAGCAGTCAGCAATTCGTTGGGGTAGGCAGCAATCAGCCCCAGCATTTT. The rearrangement links TRBV27 to TRBJ1-5; no definite D call. V lost 5 bases and J 1 base, leaving 21 bases between the germline ends. The V gene's germline CDR1 is MNHEY and CDR2 SMNVEV (reference sequence). This CDR3 is built from 18 residues.

This clonotype was observed many times. This chain uses TRBV5-1 with TRBJ2-2; no reliable D call. V shed 4 bases and J shed 5 bases, with 15 bases lying between them. Germline CDR1 reads SGHRS; CDR2 reads YFSETQ. The CDR3 is made up of 15 amino acids. CDR3 protein: CASSHPYALTGELFF. The DNA of the CDR3 is TGCGCCAGCAGCCACCCGTACGCACTTACCGGGGAGCTGTTTTTT. The variable domain in full, with the rest retrieved from reference TRBV5-1 and TRBJ2-2, is KAGVTQTPRYLIKTRGQQVTLSCSPISGHRSVSWYQQTPGQGLQFLFEYFSETQRNKGNFPGRFSGRQFSNSRSEMNVSTLELGDSALYLCASSHPYALTGELFFGEGSRLTVL.